In this sample, the clone carrying this T cell receptor beta chain turned up many times. What it binds is not known. The entry originates in a study of CD8 T cells in ankylosing spondylitis. Making use of molecular barcodes, quantitative 5'-RACE generated TCR beta libraries. TCRdb analysed the 5' RACE reads with MiXCR anew, one entry per CDR3 protein. The sample carries roughly 180,000 distinct CDR3 sequences, 9.5% to 13% recorded once. With 6 bases removed from V and 0 bases from J, the gap between germline ends came to 14 bases. CDR1 is SQVTM, CDR2 ANQGSEA, per germline. The CDR3 contains 14 residues. General observations from the study: Previously reported in reactive arthritis synovial fluid and blood were some of the motif variants.

The gene calls are TRBV29-1 and TRBJ1-1, with D possibly being TRBD1 (6 bases). This receptor was identified in a male donor with ankylosing spondylitis or in good health (not recorded which). Material: blood, either unsorted or a sorted T cell fraction (not recorded which). CDR3 nucleotides: TGCAGCGTGGAGCAGGGGATTATGAACACTGAAGCTTTCTTT. Its protein is CSVEQGIMNTEAFF.